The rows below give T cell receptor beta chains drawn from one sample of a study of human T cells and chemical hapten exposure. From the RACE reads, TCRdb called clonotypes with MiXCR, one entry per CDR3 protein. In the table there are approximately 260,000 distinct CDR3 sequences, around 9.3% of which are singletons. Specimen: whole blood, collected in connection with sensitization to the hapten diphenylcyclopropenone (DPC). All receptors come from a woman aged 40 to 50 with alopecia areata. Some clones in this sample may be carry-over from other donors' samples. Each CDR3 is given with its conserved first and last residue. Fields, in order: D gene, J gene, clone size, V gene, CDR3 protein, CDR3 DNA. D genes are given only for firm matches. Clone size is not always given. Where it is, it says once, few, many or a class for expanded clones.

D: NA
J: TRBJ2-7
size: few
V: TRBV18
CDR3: CASSRTANEQYF
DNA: TGTGCCAGCTCACGGACAGCCAACGAGCAGTACTTC

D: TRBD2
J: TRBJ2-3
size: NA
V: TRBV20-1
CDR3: CGLAQGTDTQYF
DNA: TGCGGACTAGCTCAGGGCACAGATACGCAGTATTTT

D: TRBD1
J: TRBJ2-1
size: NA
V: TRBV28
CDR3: CASSQTGDRGNNEQFF
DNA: TGTGCCAGCAGCCAAACGGGGGACAGGGGTAACAATGAGCAGTTCTTC

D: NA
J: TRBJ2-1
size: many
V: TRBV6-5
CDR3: CASSYSANEQFF
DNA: TGTGCCAGCAGTTACTCGGCCAATGAGCAGTTCTTC

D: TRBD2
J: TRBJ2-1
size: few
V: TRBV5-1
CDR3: CASSSGLAGDNEQFF
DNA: TGCGCCAGCAGCTCGGGACTAGCGGGAGATAATGAGCAGTTCTTC

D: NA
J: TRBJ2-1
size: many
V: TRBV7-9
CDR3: CASSLQAGGQFF
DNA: TGTGCCAGCAGCTTACAGGCGGGTGGGCAGTTCTTC

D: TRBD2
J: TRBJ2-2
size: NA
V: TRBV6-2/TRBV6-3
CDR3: CASGLAGGPGELFF
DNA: TGTGCCAGCGGACTAGCGGGAGGGCCCGGGGAGCTGTTTTTT

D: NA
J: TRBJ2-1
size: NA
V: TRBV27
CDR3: CASSLLVRSSSYNEQFF
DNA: TGTGCCAGCAGTTTATTGGTTCGTAGTAGCTCCTACAATGAGCAGTTCTTC

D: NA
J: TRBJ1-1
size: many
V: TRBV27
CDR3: CASSFLGTERSEAFF
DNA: TGTGCCAGCAGTTTCCTAGGGACGGAAAGGTCTGAAGCTTTCTTT

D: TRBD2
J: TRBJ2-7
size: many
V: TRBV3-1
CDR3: CASSRRLAGSHEQYF
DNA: TGTGCCAGCAGCCGGAGGCTAGCGGGATCCCACGAGCAGTACTTC

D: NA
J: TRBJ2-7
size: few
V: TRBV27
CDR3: CASSALGGYEQYF
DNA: TGTGCCAGCAGCGCTTTGGGAGGCTACGAGCAGTACTTC

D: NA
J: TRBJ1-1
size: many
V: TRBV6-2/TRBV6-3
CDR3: CASRNGMNTEAFF
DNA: TGTGCCAGCAGGAACGGCATGAACACTGAAGCTTTCTTT

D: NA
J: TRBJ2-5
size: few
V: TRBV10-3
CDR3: CASHRDFKETQYF
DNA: TGTGCCAGTCACCGGGACTTCAAAGAGACCCAGTACTTC

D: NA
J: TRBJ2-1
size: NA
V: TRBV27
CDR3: CASSTFTGTHSYNEQFF
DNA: TGTGCCAGCAGTACCTTCACCGGGACACACTCCTACAATGAGCAGTTCTTC

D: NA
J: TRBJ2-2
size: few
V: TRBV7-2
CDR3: CASSLGGIGANTGELFF
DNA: TGTGCCAGCAGCTTAGGGGGCATAGGAGCTAACACCGGGGAGCTGTTTTTT

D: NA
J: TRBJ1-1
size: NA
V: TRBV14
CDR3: CASSQEIGRRTNTEAFF
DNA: TGTGCCAGCAGCCAAGAGATCGGAAGGCGGACGAACACTGAAGCTTTCTTT

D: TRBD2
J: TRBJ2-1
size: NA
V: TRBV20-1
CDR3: CSASTSGSYEQFF
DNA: TGCAGTGCCTCGACTAGCGGGAGCTATGAGCAGTTCTTC

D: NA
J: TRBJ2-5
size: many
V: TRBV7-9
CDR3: CASSGRGGQHQETQYF
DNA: TGTGCCAGCAGCGGACGAGGGGGTCAACACCAAGAGACCCAGTACTTC

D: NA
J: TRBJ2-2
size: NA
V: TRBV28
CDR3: CASTPGTGELFF
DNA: TGTGCCAGTACCCCTGGTACCGGGGAGCTGTTTTTT

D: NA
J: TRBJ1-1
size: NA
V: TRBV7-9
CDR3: CASSLIQGKSEAFF
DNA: TGTGCCAGCAGCTTAATCCAGGGGAAGAGTGAAGCTTTCTTT

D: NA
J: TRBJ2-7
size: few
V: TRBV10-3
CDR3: CAISAGQLSSYEQYF
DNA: TGTGCCATCAGCGCAGGACAGCTTAGCTCCTACGAGCAGTACTTC

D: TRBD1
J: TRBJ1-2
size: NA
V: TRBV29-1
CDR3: CSVPRQGATYGYTF
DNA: TGCAGCGTGCCCCGGCAGGGGGCAACCTATGGCTACACCTTC

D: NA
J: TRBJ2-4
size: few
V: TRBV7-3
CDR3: CASSSNPGHTQYF
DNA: TGTGCCAGCAGCTCTAACCCGGGACACACTCAGTACTTC

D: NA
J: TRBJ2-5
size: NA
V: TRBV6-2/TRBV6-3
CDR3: CASSYSNRETQYF
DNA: TGTGCCAGCAGTTACTCGAACCGGGAGACCCAGTACTTC

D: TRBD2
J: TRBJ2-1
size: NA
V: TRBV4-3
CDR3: CASSPVGLAGGKDEQFF
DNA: TGCGCCAGCAGCCCTGTGGGACTAGCGGGAGGCAAAGATGAGCAGTTCTTC

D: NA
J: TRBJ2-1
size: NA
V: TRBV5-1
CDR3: CASSFNRGIYNEQFF
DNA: TGCGCCAGCAGCTTTAATCGAGGGATCTACAATGAGCAGTTCTTC

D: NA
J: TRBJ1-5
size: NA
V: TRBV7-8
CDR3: CASSLQVNSNQPQHF
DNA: TGTGCCAGCAGCTTACAAGTTAATAGCAATCAGCCCCAGCATTTT

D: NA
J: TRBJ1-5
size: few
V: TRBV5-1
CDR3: CASSLGILGQPQHF
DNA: TGCGCCAGCAGCCTGGGGATTTTGGGGCAGCCCCAGCATTTT

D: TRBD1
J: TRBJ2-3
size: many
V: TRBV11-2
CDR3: CASSLDRGRIDTQYF
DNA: TGTGCCAGCAGCTTAGACAGGGGGCGCATAGATACGCAGTATTTT

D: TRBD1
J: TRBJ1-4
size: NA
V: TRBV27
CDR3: CASSPDRRPPNEKLFF
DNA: TGTGCCAGCAGTCCGGACAGGCGACCCCCTAATGAAAAACTGTTTTTT

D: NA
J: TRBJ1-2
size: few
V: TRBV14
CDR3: CASSQDPFRVSNYGYTF
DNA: TGTGCCAGCAGCCAAGATCCTTTTCGGGTATCTAACTATGGCTACACCTTC

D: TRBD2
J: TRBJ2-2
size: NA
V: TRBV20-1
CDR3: CSARLAGDAGELFF
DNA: TGCAGTGCTAGACTAGCGGGAGACGCGGGGGAGCTGTTTTTT

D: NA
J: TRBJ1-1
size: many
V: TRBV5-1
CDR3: CASSLASANTEAFF
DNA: TGCGCCAGCAGCTTGGCCTCTGCAAACACTGAAGCTTTCTTT

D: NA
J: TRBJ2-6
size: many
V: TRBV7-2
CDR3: CASSLEGHAYAGANVLTF
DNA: TGTGCCAGCAGCTTAGAAGGGCACGCGTACGCTGGGGCCAACGTCCTGACTTTC

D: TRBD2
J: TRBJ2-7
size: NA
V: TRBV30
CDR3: CAWSHGTMAYF
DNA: TGTGCCTGGAGCCATGGGACTATGGCGTACTTC

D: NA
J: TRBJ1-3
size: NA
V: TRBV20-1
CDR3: CSARAPGSLSGNTIYF
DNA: TGCAGTGCTAGAGCTCCGGGCAGCCTCTCTGGAAACACCATATATTTT

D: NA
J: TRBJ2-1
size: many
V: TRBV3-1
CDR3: CASSQDRIALKFF
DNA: TGTGCCAGCAGCCAAGATCGGATCGCTTTGAAGTTCTTC

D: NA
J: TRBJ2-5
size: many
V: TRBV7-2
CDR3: CASSLAVQETQYF
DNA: TGTGCCAGCAGCTTAGCGGTACAAGAGACCCAGTACTTC

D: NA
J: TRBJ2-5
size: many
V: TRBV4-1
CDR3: CASSLSGQGGQETQYF
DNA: TGCGCCAGCAGCCTCTCCGGGCAGGGTGGCCAAGAGACCCAGTACTTC

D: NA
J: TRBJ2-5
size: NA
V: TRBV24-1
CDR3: CATSDRTGWTQYF
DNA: TGTGCCACCAGTGATAGGACTGGGTGGACCCAGTACTTC

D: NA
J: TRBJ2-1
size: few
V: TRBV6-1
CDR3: CASSELMEFGEQFF
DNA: TGTGCCAGCAGTGAACTAATGGAATTTGGTGAGCAGTTCTTC

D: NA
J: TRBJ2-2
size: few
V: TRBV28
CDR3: CASSLPTPGELFF
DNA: TGTGCCAGCAGTCTCCCCACCCCCGGGGAGCTGTTTTTT

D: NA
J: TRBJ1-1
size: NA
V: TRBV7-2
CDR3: CASSPGHTTEAFF
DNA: TGTGCCAGCAGCCCGGGACACACCACTGAAGCTTTCTTT

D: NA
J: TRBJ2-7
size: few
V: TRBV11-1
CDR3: CASSWSEQTYEQYF
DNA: TGTGCCAGCAGCTGGTCGGAGCAGACCTACGAGCAGTACTTC

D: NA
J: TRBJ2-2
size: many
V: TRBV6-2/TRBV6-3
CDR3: CASRPTANTGELFF
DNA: TGTGCCAGCAGACCGACAGCGAACACCGGGGAGCTGTTTTTT

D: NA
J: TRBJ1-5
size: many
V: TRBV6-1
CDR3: CASSEAIISNYQPQHF
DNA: TGTGCCAGCAGTGAAGCGATCATCTCCAATTATCAGCCCCAGCATTTT

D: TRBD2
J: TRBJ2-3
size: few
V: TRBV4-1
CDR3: CASSQDSSGATDTQYF
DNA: TGCGCCAGCAGCCAAGATTCTAGCGGGGCCACAGATACGCAGTATTTT

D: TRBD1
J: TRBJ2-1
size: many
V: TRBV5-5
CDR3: CASSPHPGQGNNEQFF
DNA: TGTGCCAGCAGCCCACACCCGGGACAGGGTAACAATGAGCAGTTCTTC

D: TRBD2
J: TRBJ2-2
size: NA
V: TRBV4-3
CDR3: CASSREPPLGGGANTGELFF
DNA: TGCGCCAGCAGCCGAGAGCCCCCTCTCGGCGGGGGGGCGAACACCGGGGAGCTGTTTTTT

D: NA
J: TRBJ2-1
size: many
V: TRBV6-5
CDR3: CASRVGPMGGSEQFF
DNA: TGTGCCAGCAGGGTCGGACCGATGGGTGGCAGTGAGCAGTTCTTC

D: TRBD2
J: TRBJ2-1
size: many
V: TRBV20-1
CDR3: CSAYSGLAGLNNEQFF
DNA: TGCAGTGCTTACTCCGGACTAGCGGGTTTAAACAATGAGCAGTTCTTC